Each of the 27 T cell receptor beta chains below was sequenced from the same sample in a study of blood T cell repertoires in COVID-19. The assay was immunoSEQ multiplex PCR, and TCRdb's table has in-frame clones only and misses some. The table includes around 53,000 clones, 85% to 90% detected once. The source material was peripheral blood. The origin of the receptors is a woman aged 55 to 70 with COVID-19, enrolled during active disease.

This chain connects TRBV6-6 to TRBJ2-5, with D maybe TRBD2 (6 bases). Deletions cut 6 bases from V and 7 bases from J, with 24 bases between. Germline V gene lookup returns CDR1 MNHNY and CDR2 SVGAGI (reference sequence). This CDR3 has 16 amino acids. CDR3 residues: CASRTPGTGERATQYF. The DNA for the CDR3 is TGTGCCAGCAGAACGCCAGGGACTGGGGAGAGGGCGACCCAGTACTTC.

At least ten counts were recorded for this clone. The chain is built from TRBV3-1 (or the pseudogene TRBV3-2) and TRBJ2-7; D ambiguous. V gave up 0 bases and J gave up 3 bases, with 6 bases separating them. The CDR3 is 13 amino acids. CDR1 is LGHDT and CDR2 is YNNKEL in the germline V gene (reference sequence). The CDR3 sequence is CASSQDPHYEQYF. CDR3 DNA sequence: TGTGCCAGCAGCCAAGATCCCCACTACGAGCAGTACTTC.

The chain recombines TRBV7-6 with TRBJ2-5; 7 nucleotides agree with TRBD2. Germline CDR1 is SGHVS and CDR2 is FNYEAQ. The CDR3 runs to 16 residues. Trimming took 3 bases from V and 2 from J; bases not matched to a gene: 9. The CDR3 here is CASSLGGRAPQETQYF. The CDR3, as DNA: TGTGCCAGCAGCTTGGGGGGGAGGGCCCCACAAGAGACCCAGTACTTC. The variable domain in full, with the rest retrieved from reference TRBV7-6 and TRBJ2-5, is GAGVSQSPRYKVTKRGQDVALRCDPISGHVSLYWYRQALGQGPEFLTYFNYEAQQDKSGLPNDRFSAERPEGSISTLTIQRTEQRDSAMYRCASSLGGRAPQETQYFGPGTRLLVL.

J is TRBJ2-2 and V is TRBV7-9; 9 positions agree with TRBD1. This CDR3 has 16 residues. The trim removed 5 bases at V and 1 base at J, leaving 5 bases unmatched. Germline CDR1 and CDR2: SEHNR and FQNEAQ (reference sequence). CDR3 region: CASSPPGQGNTGELFF. The CDR3 region has the DNA TGTGCCAGCAGCCCTCCGGGACAGGGGAACACCGGGGAGCTGTTTTTT.

The table lists this clone with a few counts. The chain recombines TRBV6-5 with TRBJ1-6; the match to TRBD1 covers 8 bases. Germline CDR1 and CDR2: MNHEY and SVGAGI. Trimming took 2 bases from V and 8 from J; bases not matched to a gene: 5. The CDR3 is made up of 15 amino acids. CDR3 amino acids: CASSYLGQGHSPLHF. The CDR3 DNA reads TGTGCCAGCAGTTACCTAGGACAGGGTCATTCACCCCTCCACTTT.

This chain connects TRBV28 to TRBJ1-2, with 7 nucleotides matching TRBD1. V lost 7 bases to trimming and J lost 6 bases; unmatched junction nucleotides: 11. The germline V gene encodes CDR1 MDHEN and CDR2 SYDVKM. CDR3 size: 14 residues. DNA for the CDR3: TGTGCCAGCAAAGAGACAGGGACCTCAAATGGCTACACCTTC. Amino acid sequence: CASKETGTSNGYTF.

The sample holds one count of this clone. DNA of the CDR3: TGTGCCAGCACCCCACTAGCCAAAAACATTCAGTACTTC. Translating gives CASTPLAKNIQYF. J is TRBJ2-4 and V is TRBV9; D is undetermined. This CDR3 is built from 13 residues. In germline, CDR1 is SGDLS, CDR2 YYNGEE. V was clipped by 6 bases and J by 0 bases, with 7 bases between them.

This sequence joins TRBV4-1 and TRBJ1-5; D is unresolved. Germline CDR1 reads MGHRA; CDR2 reads YSYEKL. The CDR3 runs to 15 residues. The V end lost 0 bases, the J end lost 4 bases, and 10 bases lay between the germline ends. The CDR3 protein is CASSQEGGLNQPQHF. In DNA form, the CDR3 reads TGCGCCAGCAGCCAAGAGGGAGGGCTAAATCAGCCCCAGCATTTT.

The chain is built from TRBV2 and TRBJ2-7; the match to TRBD2 covers 8 bases. CDR1 and CDR2 (germline): SNHLY, FYNNEI. V gave up 8 bases and J gave up 1 base; unmatched junction bases: 7. The CDR3 runs to 14 residues. CDR3 DNA: TGTGCCAGCGGAGACACTAGCGGATCCTACGAGCAGTACTTC. It codes for CASGDTSGSYEQYF.

The genes are TRBV3-1 (or the pseudogene TRBV3-2) and TRBJ2-1; 10 bases align to TRBD2. CDR3 length equals 18 residues. Germline CDR1 is LGHDT and CDR2 is YNNKEL (reference sequence). V was clipped by 1 base and J by 6 bases; unmatched bases: 12. CDR3 amino acids: CASSQALSKRGGVNEQFF. DNA of the CDR3: TGTGCCAGCAGCCAAGCCCTCTCGAAGCGGGGGGGCGTCAATGAGCAGTTCTTC.

This clone was detected a few times. V is TRBV28 and J is TRBJ1-5, with D perhaps matching TRBD1 (6 bases). CDR3 size: 15 residues. Germline CDR1 reads MDHEN; CDR2 reads SYDVKM. V was clipped by 5 bases and J by 0 bases, with 11 bases between them. For the CDR3, the DNA is TGTGCCAGCAGTCAAGGGACAACTAGCAATCAGCCCCAGCATTTT. The encoded protein is CASSQGTTSNQPQHF.

The chain joins TRBV7-3 to TRBJ2-1; TRBD2 matches 8 bases. The length of the CDR3 is 15 residues. Germline trimming cut 3 bases from V and 8 bases from J; bases unmatched to any gene: 9. Germline-derived CDR1 and CDR2 are SGHTA and FQGTGA. DNA for the CDR3: TGTGCCAGCAGCTTGGCGGGAGGCTTAATCGATGAGCAGTTCTTC. It specifies CASSLAGGLIDEQFF.

This clone was found once. J is TRBJ2-5 and V is TRBV6-6; 8 positions agree with TRBD2. V lost 5 bases to trimming and J lost 0 bases; unmatched junction nucleotides: 5. The CDR3 totals 15 residues. Germline lookup yields CDR1 MNHNY and CDR2 SVGAGI (reference sequence). In nucleotides, the CDR3 is TGTGCCAGCAGTCGCACTAGCGGACACCAAGAGACCCAGTACTTC. Protein sequence: CASSRTSGHQETQYF.

The J gene is TRBJ2-1, the V gene TRBV9, with 13 bases identical to TRBD2. Per the germline V gene, CDR1 is SGDLS and CDR2 is YYNGEE. V was pared by 4 bases and J by 5 bases, with 9 bases of the junction left unmatched. CDR3 size: 17 residues. Here the CDR3 reads CASSIGLAGVGDNEQFF. The CDR3 region has the DNA TGTGCCAGCAGCATTGGACTAGCGGGAGTAGGAGACAATGAGCAGTTCTTC.

V is TRBV10-3 and J is TRBJ2-7, with 8 nucleotides matching TRBD2. The CDR3 is 14 amino acids. The germline gives CDR1 ENHRY, CDR2 SYGVKD. Trimming took 10 bases from V and 5 from J; bases not matched to a gene: 13. The CDR3 protein is CATRRGGPFDEQYF. The DNA of the CDR3 is TGTGCCACCCGACGGGGGGGGCCGTTCGACGAGCAGTACTTC.

This sequence joins TRBV18 and TRBJ2-2; 9 positions match TRBD2. Trimming removed 6 bases from V and 3 bases from J; junction bases left unmatched: 8. CDR1 is KGHSH and CDR2 is LQKENI in the germline V gene. The CDR3 sequence is 16 residues long. Written as DNA, the CDR3 is TGTGCCAGCTCGTCGATAGCGGGAGCATACACCGGGGAGCTGTTTTTT. Translation: CASSSIAGAYTGELFF.

The chain carries TRBV7-9 and TRBJ2-1; D not certain. CDR3 length equals 16 residues. Between the trimmed V and J ends, which lost 3 bases and 2 bases, there was a span of 14 bases. Germline loops: CDR1 SEHNR, CDR2 FQNEAQ (reference sequence). The CDR3 sequence: CASSFPHSSPYNEQFF. CDR3 coding DNA: TGTGCCAGCAGCTTCCCCCACTCCTCACCCTACAATGAGCAGTTCTTC.

The CDR3 protein is CSVEGGQGPLNIQYF. In DNA, the CDR3 is TGCAGCGTTGAAGGGGGACAGGGACCCCTAAACATTCAGTACTTC. J is TRBJ2-4 and V is TRBV29-1; 9 nucleotides line up with TRBD1. The germline CDR1 and CDR2 sequences are SQVTM and ANQGSEA. The CDR3 length is 15 residues. V lost 1 base, J lost 6 bases, and 7 bases stayed unmatched.

This clone was counted once. The genes are TRBV2 and TRBJ2-5; TRBD2 agrees at 14 bases. J gave up 4 bases and V 9 bases, and 7 bases lay outside the gene matches. Germline CDR1 is SNHLY and CDR2 is FYNNEI. The CDR3 runs 15 residues. The CDR3 here is CARGTSGSRIETQYF. In DNA, the CDR3 is TGTGCCAGGGGGACTAGCGGGAGTCGTATAGAGACCCAGTACTTC. Supplemented by reference TRBV2 and TRBJ2-5, the full variable domain reads EPEVTQTPSHQVTQMGQEVILRCVPISNHLYFYWYRQILGQKVEFLVSFYNNEISEKSEIFDDQFSVERPDGSNFTLKIRSTKLEDSAMYFCARGTSGSRIETQYFGPGTRLLVL.

By its share, this clone is medium-sized. The chain combines TRBV3-1 (or the pseudogene TRBV3-2) with TRBJ2-7; D call uncertain. The CDR3 sequence is 12 residues long. Germline CDR1 and CDR2: LGHDT and YNNKEL (reference sequence). V was trimmed by 5 bases and J by 4 bases, leaving 9 bases between them. The CDR3 protein is CASSYMHYEQYF. DNA for the CDR3: TGTGCCAGCAGCTACATGCATTACGAGCAGTACTTC.

The genes are TRBV6-5 and TRBJ1-1, with D possibly being TRBD1 (6 bases). The V end was cut by 6 bases, the J end by 5 bases, with 16 bases between. Germline values: CDR1 MNHEY, CDR2 SVGAGI. The CDR3 is made up of 14 amino acids. CDR3 bases: TGTGCCAGCAGAAACAGGGCCTTAGGTACTGAAGCTTTCTTT. Translation: CASRNRALGTEAFF.

The chain combines TRBV19 with TRBJ2-7; D gene uncertain. Germline CDR1 and CDR2: LNHDA and SQIVND (reference sequence). V was pared by 1 base and J by 1 base, with 5 bases between. There are 13 residues in the CDR3. The CDR3 bases are TGTGCCAGTAGTATAGCCAGGTCCTACGAGCAGTACTTC. It codes for CASSIARSYEQYF. Drawing the rest from reference TRBV19 and TRBJ2-7, the complete variable domain is DGGITQSPKYLFRKEGQNVTLSCEQNLNHDAMYWYRQDPGQGLRLIYYSQIVNDFQKGDIAEGYSVSREKKESFPLTVTSAQKNPTAFYLCASSIARSYEQYFGPGTRLTVT.

As regards this clone: Other DNA sequences in this specimen translate into the identical CDR3. The gene calls are TRBV19 and TRBJ2-5, with 8 nucleotides matching TRBD2. With V trimmed by 3 bases and J by 3 bases, 3 bases remained unmatched. This CDR3 comprises 14 residues. Germline V gene sequence: CDR1 LNHDA, CDR2 SQIVND (reference sequence). CDR3 protein: CASSIRGGEETQYF. The DNA for the CDR3 is TGTGCCAGTAGTATCCGGGGGGGAGAAGAGACCCAGTACTTC.

Comments on this clone: In the same sample, other DNA sequences code for this CDR3. This chain joins TRBV27 and TRBJ1-5, with 7 bases fitting TRBD1. The germline V gene encodes CDR1 MNHEY and CDR2 SMNVEV (reference sequence). Unmatched junction bases numbered 2, after V lost 2 bases and J lost 7 bases. The CDR3 extends over 13 amino acids. The CDR3 DNA sequence: TGTGCCAGCAGTTTACAGGGGGACCAGCCCCAGCATTTT. This sequence encodes CASSLQGDQPQHF.

This rearrangement joins TRBV19 to TRBJ1-4; D not certain. CDR3 length: 13 amino acids. Germline values: CDR1 LNHDA, CDR2 SQIVND (reference sequence). The V and J ends lost 3 bases and 5 bases respectively, with 7 bases between them. The CDR3 sequence is CASSMEPNEKLFF. CDR3 nucleotides: TGTGCCAGTAGTATGGAGCCGAATGAAAAACTGTTTTTT.

As concerns this clone: Other nucleotide sequences from this sample produce the same CDR3. The chain recombines TRBV14 with TRBJ2-1; 14 nucleotides match TRBD2. The CDR3 contains 15 residues. Germline loops: CDR1 SGHDN, CDR2 FVKESK. J was trimmed by 7 bases and V by 4 bases; bases with no gene match: 3. The CDR3 protein is CASSRGTSGSNEQFF. Here the CDR3 DNA reads TGTGCCAGCAGCCGGGGGACTAGCGGGAGTAATGAGCAGTTCTTC. Drawing the rest from reference TRBV14 and TRBJ2-1, the complete variable domain is EAGVTQFPSHSVIEKGQTVTLRCDPISGHDNLYWYRRVMGKEIKFLLHFVKESKQDESGMPNNRFLAERTGGTYSTLKVQPAELEDSGVYFCASSRGTSGSNEQFFGPGTRLTVL.

The chain employs TRBV12-3 or TRBV12-4 and TRBJ2-3; D ambiguous. This CDR3 spans 12 amino acids. V lost 4 bases and J 6 bases, leaving 8 bases between the germline ends. The CDR3 protein is CASSSSADTQYF. For the CDR3, the DNA is TGTGCCAGCAGTTCCTCCGCGGATACGCAGTATTTT.